Included here is one TCR beta chain sequence, with context. Produced via immunoSEQ multiplex PCR; TCRdb's table is partial and in-frame only. Of 200,000 or so clones listed, roughly 94% are singletons. This specimen belongs to a study of control samples from healthy donors and cancer patients. CDR3 length: 15 residues. Germline lookup yields CDR1 SGHDN and CDR2 FVKESK. The junction had 6 bases not matched to a gene; V was cut back by 2 bases and J by 7 bases. Sequenced input: blood. The chain carries TRBV14 and TRBJ2-1; 9 positions agree with TRBD1. The sequence was collected from a man over 45 in good health. As DNA, the CDR3 is TGTGCCAGCAGCCAATCTTGGACAGGGGTAAATGAGCAGTTCTTC. Amino acid sequence: CASSQSWTGVNEQFF.